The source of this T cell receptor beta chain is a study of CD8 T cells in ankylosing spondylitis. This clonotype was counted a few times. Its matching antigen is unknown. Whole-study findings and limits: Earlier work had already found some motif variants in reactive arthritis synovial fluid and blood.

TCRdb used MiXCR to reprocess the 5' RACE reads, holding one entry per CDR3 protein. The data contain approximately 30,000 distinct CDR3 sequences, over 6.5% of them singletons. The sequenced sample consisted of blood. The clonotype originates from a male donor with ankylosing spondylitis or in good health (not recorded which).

This CDR3 reads CASSVGGTEAFF. In nucleotides, the CDR3 is TGTGCCAGCAGCGTCGGGGGCACTGAAGCTTTCTTT. This chain uses TRBV27 with TRBJ1-1; tentative D call: TRBD1 (5 bases). The CDR3 spans 12 residues. The germline V and J ends were trimmed by 6 bases and 4 bases, with 9 bases remaining between them. Germline V gene data show CDR1 as MNHEY and CDR2 as SMNVEV (reference sequence).